Sequencing of this T cell receptor (beta chain) was carried out in a study of regulatory T cells in long-lasting Graves disease. This clonotype was recorded a few times. Germline V gene lookup returns CDR1 DFQATT and CDR2 SNEGSKA (reference sequence). The CDR3 spans 15 residues. With 6 bases clipped from V and 1 base from J, the junction kept 10 bases outside the gene matches. Regarding time point: newly diagnosed GD, antithyroid drugs for less than 3 months. Generation of the TCR library employed RNA extracted from PBMCs. Arm-PCR of CDR3 regions and iRepertoire HTBI primers were the basis on which TCR beta libraries were built. TCRdb redid the calling of the multiplex PCR reads with MiXCR, one entry per CDR3 protein. This table has about 560,000 distinct CDR3 sequences, roughly 15% appearing once. The same data also went into a second study, on T cells in Graves' hyperthyroidism and ophthalmopathy.

This clonotype was sampled from a man younger than 35 with Graves disease. Specimen: peripheral blood mononuclear cells (PBMCs), collected at new diagnosis, from a patient treated with antithyroid drugs. The rearrangement links TRBV20-1 to TRBJ2-3; 7 nucleotides agree with TRBD2. CDR3 nucleotides: TGCAGTGCAACTAGCGCGCCGCGGGGCACAGATACGCAGTATTTT. Translation gives CSATSAPRGTDTQYF.